This T cell receptor beta chain originates from a study of T cell responses to AZD1222 COVID-19 vaccine. Germline V gives CDR1 LNHDA, CDR2 SQIVND (reference sequence). The V gene lost 8 bases and the J gene lost 2 bases, with 15 bases spanning the gap. The CDR3 loop spans 14 amino acids. Libraries were prepared by immunoSEQ multiplex PCR; TCRdb keeps only in-frame clonotypes and omits some of them. The repertoire holds approximately 110,000 clones, with approximately 90% as singletons. The sequence was collected from an adult in good health. The chain combines TRBV19 with TRBJ1-1; no reliable D call. Sequencing used peripheral blood, obtained on day 0 of AZD1222 vaccination. CDR3 loop: CASQQIDVNTEAFF. CDR3 coding DNA: TGTGCCAGTCAACAGATTGACGTTAACACTGAAGCTTTCTTT.